This T cell receptor (beta chain) is from a study of T cell responses to AZD1222 COVID-19 vaccine. The wider study: Pooled samples include second doses given at about 4 or 12 weeks. Study-wide results and caveats: Clonal diversity may have been underestimated, and the donors were mostly white British, with more females than males. Sampled repertoires all dated from after the peak T cell response. Per reports, nearly half of all spike-specific TCRs target regions that are unmutated in variants.

On this clone itself: The antigen is undetermined.

Some clones are missing from TCRdb's copy, which holds only in-frame ones; the method was immunoSEQ multiplex PCR. This table has approximately 190,000 clones, 94% appearing once. The input for sequencing was peripheral blood, taken on day 0 of AZD1222 vaccination. This clonotype was obtained from an adult in good health.

CDR3 coding DNA: TGTGCCAGCAGTTTTGCGGGGATTTCTGGAAACACCATATATTTT. It specifies CASSFAGISGNTIYF. The rearrangement links TRBV27 to TRBJ1-3, with no clear D. The V and J ends lost 3 bases and 1 base respectively, with 10 bases between them. Germline values: CDR1 MNHEY, CDR2 SMNVEV (reference sequence). This CDR3 is built from 15 residues.